This TCR beta chain was found in a study of cytomegalovirus exposure and HLA in healthy donors. Looking at the study overall: Some 90 million unique TCRs from HLA-typed donors were held in an early data release. Researchers found that approximately 77% of a few hundred genotyped donors fell within the Caucasian-associated ancestry cluster.

Germline V gene lookup returns CDR1 MRHNA and CDR2 SNTAGT. J was trimmed by 6 bases and V by 9 bases; bases with no gene match: 18. The CDR3 runs to 16 residues. This cohort consisted of healthy bone marrow donors. PCR primers comprised 60 Vbeta and 13 Jbeta primers. Sequencing was performed with immunoSEQ multiplex PCR; in TCRdb, only in-frame clones are kept and a portion is missing. The sample consists of around 140,000 clones, roughly 80% of them appearing once. The clonotype was recovered from a man aged 40-55 years in good health and CMV-seropositive. Specimen: PBMCs. V usage is TRBV6-4 and J usage is TRBJ2-3; 7 bases are a match to TRBD2. CDR3 DNA sequence: TGTGCCAGGCTTCCGCTAGCGGACTCCCGAGTGGATACGCAGTATTTT. Translation: CARLPLADSRVDTQYF.